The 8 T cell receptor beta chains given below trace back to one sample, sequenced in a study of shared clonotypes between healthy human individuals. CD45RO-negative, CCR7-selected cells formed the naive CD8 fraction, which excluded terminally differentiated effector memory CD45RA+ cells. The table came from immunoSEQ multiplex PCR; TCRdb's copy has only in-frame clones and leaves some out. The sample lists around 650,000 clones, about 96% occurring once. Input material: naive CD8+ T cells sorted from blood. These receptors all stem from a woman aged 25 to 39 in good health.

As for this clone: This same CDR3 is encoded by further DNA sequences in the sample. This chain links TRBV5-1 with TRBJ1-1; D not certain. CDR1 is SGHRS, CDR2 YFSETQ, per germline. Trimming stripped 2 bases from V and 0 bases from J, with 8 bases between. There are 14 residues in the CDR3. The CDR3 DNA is TGCGCCAGCAGCTTATCGGGGATGAACACTGAAGCTTTCTTT. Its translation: CASSLSGMNTEAFF.

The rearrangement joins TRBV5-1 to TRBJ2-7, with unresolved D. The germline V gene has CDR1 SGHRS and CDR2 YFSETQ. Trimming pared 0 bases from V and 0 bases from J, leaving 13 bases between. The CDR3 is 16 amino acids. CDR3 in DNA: TGCGCCAGCAGCTTGGATGTCAGGTCCCCCTCCTACGAGCAGTACTTC. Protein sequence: CASSLDVRSPSYEQYF.

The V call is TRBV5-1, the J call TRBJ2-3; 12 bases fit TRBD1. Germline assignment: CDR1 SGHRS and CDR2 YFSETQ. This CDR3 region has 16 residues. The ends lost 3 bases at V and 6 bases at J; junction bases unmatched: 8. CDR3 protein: CASSSWDRGQSDTQYF. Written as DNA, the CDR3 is TGCGCCAGCAGCTCATGGGACAGGGGGCAGTCGGATACGCAGTATTTT.

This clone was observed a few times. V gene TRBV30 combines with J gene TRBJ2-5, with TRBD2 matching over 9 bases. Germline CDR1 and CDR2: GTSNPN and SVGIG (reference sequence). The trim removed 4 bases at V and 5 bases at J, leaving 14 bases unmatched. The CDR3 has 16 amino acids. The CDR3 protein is CAWKTGLSGRSETQYF. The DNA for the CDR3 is TGTGCCTGGAAAACCGGCCTTAGCGGGAGATCTGAGACCCAGTACTTC.

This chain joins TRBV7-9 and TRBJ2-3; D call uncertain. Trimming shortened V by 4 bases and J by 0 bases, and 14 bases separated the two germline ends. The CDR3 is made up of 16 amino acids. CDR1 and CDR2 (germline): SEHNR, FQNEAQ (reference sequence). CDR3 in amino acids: CASSSSTQTSTDTQYF. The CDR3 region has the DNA TGTGCCAGCAGCTCATCGACACAGACTAGCACAGATACGCAGTATTTT.

The CDR3 bases are TGTGCCAGCAGCACAGGGGATGGGAAACTGTTTTTT. This sequence encodes CASSTGDGKLFF. The chain joins TRBV27 to TRBJ1-4, with 7 nucleotides matching TRBD1. Trimming cost V 6 bases and J 11 bases; bases outside gene matches: 6. This CDR3 is 12 amino acids long. The germline V gene has CDR1 MNHEY and CDR2 SMNVEV (reference sequence). Full variable domain (rest looked up from reference TRBV27 and TRBJ1-4): EAQVTQNPRYLITVTGKKLTVTCSQNMNHEYMSWYRQDPGLGLRQIYYSMNVEVTDKGDVPEGYKVSRKEKRNFPLILESPSPNQTSLYFCASSTGDGKLFFGSGTQLSVL.

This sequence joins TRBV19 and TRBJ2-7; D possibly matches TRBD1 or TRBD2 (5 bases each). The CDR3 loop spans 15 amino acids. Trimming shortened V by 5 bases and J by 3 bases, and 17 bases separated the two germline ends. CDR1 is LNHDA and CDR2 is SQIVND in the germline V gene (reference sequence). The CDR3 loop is CASSSSRDPYYEQYF. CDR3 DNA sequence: TGTGCCAGTAGTTCATCCCGGGACCCGTACTACGAGCAGTACTTC.

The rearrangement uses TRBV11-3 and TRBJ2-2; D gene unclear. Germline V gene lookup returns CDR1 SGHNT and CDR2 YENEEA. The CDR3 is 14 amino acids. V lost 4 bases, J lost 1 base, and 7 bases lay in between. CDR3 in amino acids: CASSYAKNTGELFF. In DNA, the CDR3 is TGTGCCAGCAGCTACGCGAAGAACACCGGGGAGCTGTTTTTT.